This T cell receptor (beta chain) was obtained from a study of cytomegalovirus exposure and HLA in healthy donors. Study conclusions and caveats: Presence/absence comparisons presumed near-even sequencing depth among donors. At a 0.05 false discovery rate, a later analysis found 15,000 to 20,000 TCR beta sequences to be associated with HLA alleles.

The PCR had 60 Vbeta and 13 Jbeta primers. Original handling: In a later analysis, 60 million to 90 million unique TCR beta chains included roughly 11 million shared by two or more donors. Clones were read by immunoSEQ multiplex PCR, and TCRdb kept only the in-frame ones, dropping some. V, J and clone size are taken as reported in that table, and D and trimming were inferred from the DNA itself. The sample has approximately 240,000 clones, around 89% seen once. With respect to this clone: Its specificity is unknown.

CDR3 length equals 14 residues. J gave up 7 bases and V 6 bases, and 5 bases lay outside the gene matches. Germline V gene data show CDR1 as PRHDT and CDR2 as FYEKMQ (reference sequence). The rearrangement uses TRBV13 and TRBJ2-1; TRBD1 matches at 11 bases. Sequencing used PBMCs. The sequence was obtained from a woman aged 18-35 years in good health and CMV-seronegative. CDR3 in amino acids: CASSSDRGLNEQFF. The CDR3 nucleotides are TGTGCCAGCAGTTCGGACAGGGGGCTGAATGAGCAGTTCTTC.